Listed here is a single T cell receptor beta chain. The entry originates in a study of control samples from healthy donors and cancer patients. The CDR3 contains 18 residues. The germline CDR1 and CDR2 sequences are LGHNA and YNFKEQ. J gave up 4 bases and V 0 bases, and 15 bases lay outside the gene matches. The table came from immunoSEQ multiplex PCR; TCRdb's copy has only in-frame clones and leaves some out. The sample shows about 120,000 clones, 80% to 95% of them seen only once. Sequenced material: blood. This receptor was obtained from a man between 18 and 35 years old in good health. V and J are TRBV4-2 and TRBJ2-7; 7 bases line up with TRBD1. CDR3 region: CASSQDQIRWGQRYEQYF. The CDR3 nucleotides are TGTGCCAGCAGCCAAGATCAGATAAGGTGGGGACAGAGGTACGAGCAGTACTTC.